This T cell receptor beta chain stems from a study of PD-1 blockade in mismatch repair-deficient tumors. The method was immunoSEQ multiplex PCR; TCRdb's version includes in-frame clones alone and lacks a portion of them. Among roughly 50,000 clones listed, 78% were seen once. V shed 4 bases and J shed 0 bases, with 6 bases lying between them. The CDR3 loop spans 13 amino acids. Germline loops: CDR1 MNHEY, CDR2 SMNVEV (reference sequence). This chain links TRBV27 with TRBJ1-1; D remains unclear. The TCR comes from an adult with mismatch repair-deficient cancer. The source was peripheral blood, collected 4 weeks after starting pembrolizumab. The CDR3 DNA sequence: TGTGCCAGCAGTTCCCTAGTGAACACTGAAGCTTTCTTT. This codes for CASSSLVNTEAFF.